What follows are 2 T cell receptor beta chains derived from one specimen sequenced in a study of CD8 T cells in ankylosing spondylitis (dated by TCRdb to 2016 to 2017). The method behind the library was 5' RACE. Reads for this sample came from an Illumina HiSeq 2500. The public sequencing data were trimmed at Q25 with fastp and processed into clonotypes with MiXCR by TCRdb, which kept only in-frame beta chains. Identical CDR3 proteins give one entry, which carries the most common genes and DNA. The sample includes about 220,000 distinct CDR3 sequences, with roughly a tenth observed a single time. The top ten clonotypes cover roughly a fifth of the sample. Sequenced material: blood, either unsorted or a sorted T cell fraction (not recorded which). These receptors all come from a male donor with ankylosing spondylitis or in good health (not recorded which).

This clonotype has at least ten counts. J is TRBJ2-2 and V is TRBV11-1, with D possibly matching TRBD2 (5 bases). Between the trimmed V and J ends, which lost 5 bases and 7 bases, there was a span of 11 bases. The CDR3 is made up of 13 amino acids. CDR1 is SGHAT, CDR2 FQDESV, per germline (reference sequence). The CDR3 loop reads CASSPREGGELFF. In DNA form, the CDR3 reads TGTGCCAGCAGCCCACGGGAAGGCGGGGAGCTGTTTTTT.

At least ten counts were recorded for this clonotype. The chain links TRBV12-3 or TRBV12-4 to TRBJ1-6; weak D call: TRBD1 (6 bases). Trimming took 7 bases from V and 5 from J, leaving 12 bases between them. The CDR3 runs to 14 residues. The chain's CDR3 is CASNIGQNNSPLHF. CDR3 sequence (DNA): TGTGCCAGCAACATCGGACAGAATAATTCACCCCTCCACTTT.